Given below is one T cell receptor beta chain in context. Its antigen is unknown. Its ends do not fully match the called genes, so a read error is possible. Patients were all untreated before their thyroid surgery. Per the germline V gene, CDR1 is MDHEN and CDR2 is SYDVKM. CDR3 length: 16 residues. The entry originates in a study of metastatic and nonmetastatic thyroid tumors. Study-level background: Across peripheral blood and tumor or nodule tissue samples taken from malignant and benign thyroid patients, the repertoires were compared with one another.

Per the study methods: To classify distant metastasis in papillary thyroid cancer, a model was built from CDR3 differences across clinicopathological groups. TCRdb re-analyzed the PCR reads through MiXCR. The V and J calls come from TCRdb's annotation, not from the publication. The profile covers approximately 15,000 clones, with less than 25% appearing a single time and over 6% taken by the ten largest. The study, taken as a whole, reports: It was reported that TCR beta diversity was significantly higher in malignant thyroid tumors than benign nodules, in blood and tumor.

The sequencing sample was made of adjacent normal tissue. The source is a female donor with papillary thyroid cancer or a benign thyroid nodule (not recorded which). Some clones in this sample may be carry-over from other donors' samples. The genes are TRBV28 and TRBJ2-7, with 7 nucleotides matching TRBD2. CDR3 region: CASRRGRRAGWYAQYF. The CDR3 DNA reads as TGTGCCAGCAGACGAGGCAGACGAGCGGGATGGTACGCGCAGTACTTC.